Listed below are T cell receptor beta chains from one sample, sequenced in a study of EBV T-cell therapy then PD-1 blockade in nasopharyngeal carcinoma. The antigens these receptors bind are not known. The repertoire was sequenced with immunoSEQ multiplex PCR; TCRdb's copy has only in-frame clones and lacks some. In the table there are some 19,000 clones, 84% of which are singletons. The material was CD8+ T cells from blood, obtained at roughly day 35 from a patient whose treatment included autologous EBV-specific T cells and nivolumab. The receptors stem from a man aged 40-55 years with nasopharyngeal carcinoma. Each CDR3 is given with its conserved first and last residue. D genes are given only for firm matches. Not every row has a clone size; where given, it reads once, few, many or a size class.

J gene	D gene	clone size	V gene	CDR3 DNA	CDR3 protein
TRBJ2-7	.	.	TRBV13	TGTGCCAGCAGCGTAGGGGCCTACGAGCAGTACTTC	CASSVGAYEQYF
TRBJ1-1	.	.	TRBV5-1	TGCGCCAGCAGCTTGGGGGAACGGGCTTTCTTT	CASSLGERAFF
TRBJ2-1	.	.	TRBV27	TGTGCCAGCAGTTTATCATCCGTCAGCAGCTCCTACAATGAGCAGTTCTTC	CASSLSSVSSSYNEQFF
TRBJ2-7	TRBD1	.	TRBV2	TGTGCCAGCCGAGACAGGGCCTACGAGCAGTACTTC	CASRDRAYEQYF
TRBJ2-5	.	few	TRBV28	TGTGCCAGCAGCCTCGGGGCAGTCATCCAAGAGACCCAGTACTTC	CASSLGAVIQETQYF
TRBJ1-1	TRBD1	.	TRBV2	TGTGCCAGCAACTTAAGCCGGGACAGGTTCACGGCTGAAGCTTTCTTT	CASNLSRDRFTAEAFF
TRBJ2-7	.	.	TRBV28	TGTGCCAGCAGTCCCCACCCCCCGGGGACCTACGAGCAGTACTTC	CASSPHPPGTYEQYF
TRBJ1-4	.	.	TRBV4-1	TGCGCCAGCAGCCAGAACGGACAGAAACTGTTTTTT	CASSQNGQKLFF
TRBJ2-7	.	.	TRBV12-3/TRBV12-4	TGTGCCAGCAGTTTAGGGGGGCGTGGGCAGTACTTC	CASSLGGRGQYF
TRBJ2-1	.	.	TRBV9	TGTGCCAGCAGCCCTTATGTGACAGAATACAATGAGCAGTTCTTC	CASSPYVTEYNEQFF
TRBJ2-5	.	.	TRBV2	TGTGCCAGCAAGCTAAGACAGCAAGAGACCCAGTACTTC	CASKLRQQETQYF
TRBJ2-7	.	.	TRBV4-3	TGCGCCAGCAGCCCCTCCCTCTCCTACGAGCAGTACTTC	CASSPSLSYEQYF
TRBJ1-6	.	.	TRBV6-5	TGTGCCAGCAAACTATTCTATAATTCACCCCTCCACTTT	CASKLFYNSPLHF
TRBJ2-3	.	once	TRBV10-2	TGCGCCAGCAGCCCACCCGGGTCCTGGGCGCAGTATTTT	CASSPPGSWAQYF
TRBJ1-5	.	few	TRBV9	TGTGCCAGCAGCCGAGGGACTCAGCCCCAGCATTTT	CASSRGTQPQHF
TRBJ2-3	.	.	TRBV7-3	TGTGCCAGTAGCTCCTTACACGTTAGCACAGATACGCAGTATTTT	CASSSLHVSTDTQYF
TRBJ1-5	.	few	TRBV6-5	TGTGCCAGCAGCCCGGCTAGCAATCAGCCCCAGCATTTT	CASSPASNQPQHF
TRBJ2-3	.	.	TRBV19	TGTGCCAGTAGTATAGGAACCAGGTCGGCTACGCAGTATTTT	CASSIGTRSATQYF
TRBJ2-1	.	few	TRBV9	TGTGCCAGCAGCGTAGCTAGGGCAGGGTTAGATGAGCAGTTCTTC	CASSVARAGLDEQFF
TRBJ2-1	TRBD2	.	TRBV4-3	TGCGCCAGCAGCCACCAAACTTCCCTAGCGGGGAGGTACAATGAGCAGTTCTTC	CASSHQTSLAGRYNEQFF
TRBJ2-7	.	.	TRBV7-9	TGTGCCAGCAGCTTAAGGGAAAGGGCCTACGAGCAGTACTTC	CASSLRERAYEQYF
TRBJ1-6	.	few	TRBV2	TGTGCCAGCAGTGAAAAAATGGGGCGGGGATCACCCCTCCACTTT	CASSEKMGRGSPLHF
TRBJ2-3	.	.	TRBV4-1	TGCGCCAGCAGCCAAGACGTAGTAGGACTCGCCGTAGATACGCAGTATTTT	CASSQDVVGLAVDTQYF
TRBJ1-2	TRBD1	once	TRBV13	TGTGCCAGCAGCGTCGGGACAGGGAACTATGGCTACACCTTC	CASSVGTGNYGYTF
TRBJ2-3	TRBD2	.	TRBV10-3	TGTGCCATCAGTTCCGCTGGGACTAGCGGGGGCACAGATACGCAGTATTTT	CAISSAGTSGGTDTQYF
TRBJ2-7	TRBD1	once	TRBV7-8	TGTGCCAGCAGCTTGGGACAGTCGGCGTACGAGCAGTACTTC	CASSLGQSAYEQYF
TRBJ1-2	TRBD1	.	TRBV7-2	TGTGCCAGCAGCCGCGAAAGGGGGCGAGACTATGGCTACACCTTC	CASSRERGRDYGYTF
TRBJ2-1	TRBD1	few	TRBV4-3	TGCGCCAGCAGCCAAGATGCGGCAGGGGGCTCGAATGAGCAGTTCTTC	CASSQDAAGGSNEQFF
TRBJ2-2	.	.	TRBV6-5	TGTGCCAGCACCGGGTCCGGGGAGCTGTTTTTT	CASTGSGELFF
TRBJ2-5	TRBD2	once	TRBV7-9	TGTGCCAGCAGCTTACAACTAGCGGGGGGTTCACAAGAGACCCAGTACTTC	CASSLQLAGGSQETQYF
TRBJ2-7	.	.	TRBV27	TGTGCCAGCAGTGGAAGGGGAGGGGGGGCCTACGAGCAGTACTTC	CASSGRGGGAYEQYF
TRBJ1-1	TRBD1	.	TRBV7-9	TGTGCCAGCAGCCGTACAGGGGTCAACACTGAAGCTTTCTTT	CASSRTGVNTEAFF
TRBJ2-7	.	once	TRBV27	TGTGCCAGCAGTTTGGGGCAGGGGACGCTCTACGAGCAGTACTTC	CASSLGQGTLYEQYF
TRBJ1-1	.	.	TRBV6-4	TGTGCCAGCAGGGGATTGAACACTGAAGCTTTCTTT	CASRGLNTEAFF
TRBJ2-7	.	.	TRBV6-2/TRBV6-3	TGTGCCAGCAGTTACTCCGCCGAGAGCTCCTACGAGCAGTACTTC	CASSYSAESSYEQYF
TRBJ2-1	.	.	TRBV5-1	TGCGCCAGTTACTTTACTAGCTCCTACAATGAGCAGTTCTTC	CASYFTSSYNEQFF
TRBJ1-6	TRBD1	once	TRBV19	TGTGCCAGTAGTCCTACAGGGGGTTCACCCCTCCACTTT	CASSPTGGSPLHF
TRBJ1-2	.	.	TRBV5-1	TGCGCCAGCAGCTCGTCAGGGGTAGTTAGCTATGGCTACACCTTC	CASSSSGVVSYGYTF
TRBJ2-3	.	.	TRBV6-2/TRBV6-3	TGTGCCAGCAGTGGCCTCCGGAGCGCGGGAGATACGCAGTATTTT	CASSGLRSAGDTQYF
TRBJ2-5	.	.	TRBV24-1	TGTGCCACCAGTGATTTATCGACAGACCAAGAGACCCAGTACTTC	CATSDLSTDQETQYF
TRBJ2-1	.	.	TRBV27	TGTGCCAGCAGTCCCAGTCAGGGGGGTTTTACTCATGAGCAGTTCTTC	CASSPSQGGFTHEQFF
TRBJ2-7	.	.	TRBV27	TGTGCCAGCCTTAAGGGGGGGACCCCCGGCCTCTACGAGCAGTACTTC	CASLKGGTPGLYEQYF
TRBJ2-7	.	.	TRBV9	TGTGCCAGCAGCTCCAGCCGGGACACCCCCCTCGAGCAGTACTTC	CASSSSRDTPLEQYF
TRBJ2-7	.	.	TRBV7-6	TGTGCCAGCAGCTTAGTTGGAAGGAGCGAGCAGTACTTC	CASSLVGRSEQYF
TRBJ2-7	.	once	TRBV9	TGTGCCAGCAGCGTAGGGCCACCCTACGAGCAGTACTTC	CASSVGPPYEQYF
TRBJ2-7	.	.	TRBV28	TGTGCCAGCAGCCCCTTTACGGACGAGCAGTACTTC	CASSPFTDEQYF
TRBJ1-4	TRBD1	.	TRBV5-5	TGTGCCAGCATCCCGGACAGGGATAGTGAAAAACTGTTTTTT	CASIPDRDSEKLFF
TRBJ2-7	.	.	TRBV4-3	TGCGCCAGCAGCCAGGGCTTTGGTAAATACGAGCAGTACTTC	CASSQGFGKYEQYF
TRBJ1-2	.	.	TRBV7-8	TGTGCCAGCAGCTCCCGGAAATCGCCTGTCAACTATGGCTACACCTTC	CASSSRKSPVNYGYTF
TRBJ1-5	.	many	TRBV4-3	TGCGCCAGCAGCCGGACATCGGGGGCTACTCAGCCCCAGCATTTT	CASSRTSGATQPQHF
TRBJ1-5	TRBD1	.	TRBV4-1	TGCGCCAGCAGCCTGGAGCCCGGACAGGGGCTTTGGCCCCAGCATTTT	CASSLEPGQGLWPQHF
TRBJ1-1	.	few	TRBV7-9	TGTGCCAGCAGCCGGGCGACCCTGTCAAACACTGAAGCTTTCTTT	CASSRATLSNTEAFF
TRBJ1-5	.	.	TRBV4-3	TGCGCCAGCAGCCAATCCCGAGACAGATATCAGCCCCAGCATTTT	CASSQSRDRYQPQHF
TRBJ1-2	.	.	TRBV2	TGTGCCAGATTACAGGGAGCTAACTATGGCTACACCTTC	CARLQGANYGYTF
TRBJ1-2	.	few	TRBV29-1	TGCAGCGTTAAGGACAGTTCTATTTCCATTGGCTACACCTTC	CSVKDSSISIGYTF
TRBJ1-2	TRBD1	once	TRBV6-5	TGTGCCAGCAGTTCGGACAGGGAAGACTATGGCTACACCTTC	CASSSDREDYGYTF
TRBJ1-2	.	once	TRBV4-3	TGCGCCAGCAGCCAAGAGCCGGAGGGAAGTTATGGCTACACCTTC	CASSQEPEGSYGYTF
TRBJ2-1	.	.	TRBV19	TGTGCCAGTAGTATAGTCCAGAGCTCCTACAATGAGCAGTTCTTC	CASSIVQSSYNEQFF